These 20 T cell receptor beta chains were sequenced from one sample in a study of spatial heterogeneity in lung cancer. TCRdb re-called the 5' RACE reads through MiXCR, storing one row per CDR3 protein. The profile shows about 47,000 distinct CDR3 sequences, roughly 12% of them singletons. Time point specified: blood at routine non-recurrence follow-up after resection. The source was PBMCs, collected at follow-up. Receptor source: a male donor with early-stage non-small cell lung cancer.

This clonotype was counted many times. The CDR3 bases are TGTGCCAGCAGGCCAGGGGGCGGCCAGCCCCAGCATTTT. Its protein is CASRPGGGQPQHF. This rearrangement joins TRBV27 to TRBJ1-5; 8 bases are a match to TRBD1. This CDR3 contains 13 residues. The J segment lost 7 bases and the V segment lost 6 bases, leaving 5 bases of the junction unmatched. The germline gives CDR1 MNHEY, CDR2 SMNVEV (reference sequence).

In its sample, this clonotype was seen many times. J is TRBJ1-1 and V is TRBV12-3 or TRBV12-4, with 7 bases aligning to TRBD1. This CDR3 is 14 amino acids long. Unmatched junction bases numbered 3, after V lost 5 bases and J lost 0 bases. As DNA, the CDR3 is TGTGCCAGCAGTGGGGGACAGCTGAACACTGAAGCTTTCTTT. This gives the protein CASSGGQLNTEAFF.

This clonotype was detected many times. This sequence joins TRBV28 and TRBJ2-5; D is perhaps TRBD1 (6 bases). Germline V gives CDR1 MDHEN, CDR2 SYDVKM. The ends were cut back, 5 bases at V and 0 bases at J, with 16 bases in the middle. This CDR3 has 16 residues. CDR3 sequence reads: CASSAELQGYQETQYF. Written as DNA, the CDR3 is TGTGCCAGCAGTGCGGAGCTACAGGGCTACCAAGAGACCCAGTACTTC. Looking up the rest from reference TRBV28 and TRBJ2-5 gives the full variable domain: DVKVTQSSRYLVKRTGEKVFLECVQDMDHENMFWYRQDPGLGLRLIYFSYDVKMKEKGDIPEGYSVSREKKERFSLILESASTNQTSMYLCASSAELQGYQETQYFGPGTRLLVL.

Many counts were recorded for this clonotype. The rearrangement links TRBV3-1 to TRBJ2-2; 10 positions agree with TRBD1. The CDR3 is made up of 16 amino acids. Trimming at V came to 5 bases and at J to 5 bases, leaving 8 bases not matched to a gene. Germline V gene lookup returns CDR1 LGHDT and CDR2 YNNKEL (reference sequence). Written as DNA, the CDR3 is TGTGCCAGCAGCTATTCCGGGACAGGGGTGACCGGGGAGCTGTTTTTT. It is translated as CASSYSGTGVTGELFF.

This clonotype showed up many times. This sequence joins TRBV20-1 and TRBJ1-1, with D uncertain. This CDR3 comprises 15 residues. Trimming pared 0 bases from V and 1 base from J, leaving 12 bases between. Germline lookup yields CDR1 DFQATT and CDR2 SNEGSKA (reference sequence). The chain's CDR3 is CSARDFGQTNTEAFF. CDR3 bases: TGCAGTGCTAGAGATTTCGGGCAGACGAACACTGAAGCTTTCTTT.

This clonotype was picked up a small number of times. In nucleotides, the CDR3 is TGTGCCAGCAGCTTAGGGCTCAAAGATGCCCAGTACTTC. It yields the protein CASSLGLKDAQYF. The chain combines TRBV7-3 with TRBJ2-5; no clear D gene. The CDR3 runs 13 residues. Trimming removed 2 bases at V and 9 bases at J, with 13 bases between. The germline CDR1 and CDR2 sequences are SGHTA and FQGTGA.

This clonotype has more than one count but fewer than ten. This sequence joins TRBV30 and TRBJ2-7; 12 positions match TRBD1. Germline V gene data show CDR1 as GTSNPN and CDR2 as SVGIG (reference sequence). The junction had 7 bases not matched to a gene; V was cut back by 6 bases and J by 7 bases. The CDR3 totals 13 residues. CDR3 nucleotides: TGTGCCTGCTCGGGACAGGGGGCTCGGGAGCAGTACTTC. This translates into CACSGQGAREQYF.

This clonotype was observed a few times. Here the CDR3 reads CASSRTGRPNLETQYF. The CDR3 region has the DNA TGTGCCAGCAGTAGGACAGGTCGCCCAAACCTAGAGACCCAGTACTTC. V and J are TRBV6-5 and TRBJ2-5; the match to TRBD1 covers 7 bases. The length of the CDR3 is 16 residues. V shed 5 bases, J shed 4 bases, and the junction held 13 bases outside the gene matches. Germline assignment: CDR1 MNHEY and CDR2 SVGAGI.

V usage is TRBV12-3 or TRBV12-4 and J usage is TRBJ2-7, with 12 bases fitting TRBD2. Unmatched junction bases numbered 3, after V lost 3 bases and J lost 3 bases. The length of the CDR3 is 15 residues. CDR3 residues: CASSFRTSGNYEQYF. In DNA, the CDR3 is TGTGCCAGCAGTTTTCGGACTAGCGGGAACTACGAGCAGTACTTC.

The table lists this clonotype with a few counts. The V gene is TRBV3-2, the J gene TRBJ2-3; TRBD1 is taken as the D call from the table, unchecked against the DNA. TRBV3-2 is a recognized pseudogene. The CDR3 has 16 residues. The CDR3 spells CASSPGAGQPQDTQYF. CDR3 nucleotides: TGTGCCAGCAGCCCGGGGGCGGGCCAACCCCAAGATACGCAGTATTTT.

Ten or more counts support this clonotype. The chain recombines TRBV12-3 or TRBV12-4 with TRBJ1-6; TRBD1 is a possible D gene (6 bases). CDR3 length equals 14 residues. Trimming left V 5 bases short and J 11 bases short, with 16 bases between. The CDR3 DNA reads as TGTGCCAGCAGTGCCGGACAGCTCCCTGCACCCCTCCACTTT. Amino acids: CASSAGQLPAPLHF.

This clonotype was picked up a small number of times. The V call is TRBV20-1, the J call TRBJ2-2; the match to TRBD1 covers 12 bases. CDR3 length: 17 amino acids. Germline CDR1 reads DFQATT; CDR2 reads SNEGSKA (reference sequence). The J segment lost 4 bases and the V segment lost 6 bases, leaving 12 bases of the junction unmatched. In DNA form, the CDR3 reads TGCAGTGCCCCAACCGGGACAGGGGGCTGGGGCACCGGGGAGCTGTTTTTT. Its translation: CSAPTGTGGWGTGELFF.

This clonotype was picked up many times. The J gene is TRBJ1-1, the V gene TRBV5-6, with 8 bases identical to TRBD1. V shed 3 bases and J 2 bases; nucleotides not matched to a gene: 6. Germline V gene sequence: CDR1 SGHDT, CDR2 YYEEEE. The CDR3 loop spans 15 amino acids. CDR3 nucleotide sequence: TGTGCCAGCAGCTGGGGGACAGGAGATAACACTGAAGCTTTCTTT. Protein: CASSWGTGDNTEAFF.

This clonotype was counted at least ten times. The chain carries TRBV12-3 or TRBV12-4 and TRBJ1-1; 9 nucleotides match TRBD1. The CDR3 runs 15 residues. The trim removed 6 bases at V and 1 base at J, leaving 6 bases unmatched. Here the CDR3 reads CASSVGQGRNTEAFF. The CDR3 nucleotides are TGTGCCAGCAGCGTTGGACAGGGGCGGAACACTGAAGCTTTCTTT.

Many counts were recorded for this clonotype. This chain links TRBV23-1 with TRBJ2-7; D is perhaps TRBD1 or TRBD2 (5 bases each). TRBV23-1 is labeled an ORF, and its function is uncertain. The CDR3 runs to 13 residues. V shed 4 bases and J shed 1 base, with 8 bases lying between them. Here the CDR3 reads CASSLGPSYEQYF. The CDR3 region has the DNA TGCGCCAGCAGTCTGGGACCGTCCTACGAGCAGTACTTC.

This clonotype was recorded at least ten times. The chain carries TRBV12-3 or TRBV12-4 and TRBJ1-2, with 7 bases matching TRBD1. After removal of 6 bases from V and 3 bases from J, the junction contained 4 bases not matched to a gene. There are 13 residues in the CDR3. This CDR3 is CASRGGGDYGYTF. The CDR3 coding sequence is TGTGCCAGCAGGGGAGGGGGCGACTATGGCTACACCTTC.

This clonotype showed up many times. The genes are TRBV7-2 and TRBJ1-4, with D unresolved. This CDR3 comprises 11 residues. CDR1 and CDR2 (germline): SGHTA, FQGNSA. Trimming cost V 1 base and J 12 bases, with 6 bases left between them. CDR3 protein: CASSLDSELFF. The CDR3 nucleotides are TGTGCCAGCAGCTTAGACAGCGAACTGTTTTTT.

This clonotype has a count of ten or more. V usage is TRBV6-2 or TRBV6-3 and J usage is TRBJ2-1; 8 nucleotides align to TRBD2. The germline V gene encodes CDR1 MNHEY and CDR2 SVGEGT. V gave up 10 bases and J gave up 0 bases; unmatched junction bases: 8. The CDR3 is 15 residues long. The CDR3 loop is CATQETSASYNEQFF. As DNA, the CDR3 is TGTGCCACACAGGAGACTAGCGCCTCCTACAATGAGCAGTTCTTC.

The genes are TRBV4-2 and TRBJ2-7; D is unresolved. The length of the CDR3 is 13 residues. Per germline, CDR1 LGHNA and CDR2 YNFKEQ. V lost 6 bases and J 6 bases, leaving 15 bases between the germline ends. The CDR3: CASRTEMWREQYF. As DNA, the CDR3 is TGTGCCAGCAGGACCGAGATGTGGCGCGAGCAGTACTTC.

The rearrangement joins TRBV11-2 to TRBJ2-5; TRBD2 agrees at 9 bases. CDR1 and CDR2 from the germline V gene are SGHAT and FQNNGV. V shed 0 bases, J shed 4 bases, and the junction held 0 bases outside the gene matches. This CDR3 is built from 14 residues. The DNA of the CDR3 is TGTGCCAGCAGCTTAGAACTAGCGGGAGAGACCCAGTACTTC. Amino acids: CASSLELAGETQYF.